This T cell receptor (beta chain) was sequenced for a study of blood T cell repertoires in COVID-19. Turning to the study itself: In each case, the material was cDNA or gDNA derived from T cells, B-cell-depleted T cells, or PBMCs.

Data came from immunoSEQ multiplex PCR; TCRdb stores just in-frame clones and leaves some out. Of about 320,000 clones in the sample, 75% to 90% were seen once. A single count supports this clone. Cohort 3 donors were reported recovered after two negative PCRs, clearance, or symptom resolution. Germline CDR1 DFQATT, CDR2 SNEGSKA (reference sequence). This CDR3 region has 19 residues. J gave up 2 bases and V 3 bases, and 19 bases lay outside the gene matches. Material: PBMCs or T cells enriched from blood (not recorded which). The gene calls are TRBV20-1 and TRBJ2-7; 10 bases line up with TRBD2. This clonotype was sampled from a man aged 60 to 69 who had recovered from COVID-19. CDR3 region: CSASPPVAGGSWIPYEQYF. The CDR3 nucleotides are TGCAGTGCTAGTCCCCCAGTAGCGGGAGGTTCCTGGATCCCCTACGAGCAGTACTTC.